A selection of T cell receptor beta chains follows, all from one sample in a study of T-cell memory formation after mild COVID-19. TCRdb redid the calling of the 5' RACE reads with MiXCR, one entry per CDR3 protein. Of about 360,000 distinct CDR3 sequences in the sample, approximately 15% were seen once. Sequencing was done on a sample of PBMCs or a T cell subset sorted from them (not recorded which). Source of these receptors: a man aged 18 to 29 who had mild COVID-19 (a few samples of this study predate the infection). Cell type and time point are not known. Both conserved end residues are part of each CDR3. A D gene is named only where the DNA matches it firmly. Rows give clone size only sometimes, using once, few, many, or a class for an expanded clone.

D | size | J | V | CDR3 | DNA
- | - | TRBJ1-6 | TRBV4-3 | CASSQVDGPPLHF | TGCGCCAGCAGCCAAGTTGACGGTCCACCCCTCCACTTT
TRBD1 | few | TRBJ2-1 | TRBV20-1 | CSARGGLAKQFF | TGCAGTGCCCGAGGGGGCCTCGCGAAGCAGTTCTTC
- | - | TRBJ2-5 | TRBV12-3/TRBV12-4 | CASSEYRLGETQYF | TGTGCCAGCAGTGAGTACAGGCTAGGAGAGACCCAGTACTTC
- | - | TRBJ1-2 | TRBV5-1 | CASSGSLANYGYTF | TGCGCCAGCAGCGGCTCTTTAGCTAACTATGGCTACACCTTC
TRBD1 | - | TRBJ2-5 | TRBV4-1 | CASSQGVTGERKTQYF | TGCGCCAGCAGCCAAGGGGTGACAGGGGAACGGAAGACCCAGTACTTC
TRBD1 | - | TRBJ1-2 | TRBV5-1 | CASGRGQGGYYGYTF | TGCGCCAGCGGCAGGGGCCAGGGGGGATACTATGGCTACACCTTC
TRBD2 | - | TRBJ2-7 | TRBV12-5 | CASGRSGGLYEQYF | TGTGCTAGTGGCCGTAGCGGGGGGCTCTACGAGCAGTACTTC
- | many | TRBJ2-3 | TRBV12-3/TRBV12-4 | CASSLGLISADTQYF | TGTGCCAGCAGTTTAGGACTTATCTCAGCAGATACGCAGTATTTT
- | - | TRBJ1-1 | TRBV15 | CATSRDRAGGEAFF | TGTGCCACCAGCAGAGATCGGGCAGGAGGCGAGGCTTTCTTT
- | few | TRBJ1-1 | TRBV12-3/TRBV12-4 | CASAGQGYTEAFF | TGTGCCAGCGCAGGTCAGGGTTACACTGAAGCTTTCTTT
- | many | TRBJ1-3 | TRBV5-1 | CASSLQDWGHSGNTIYF | TGCGCCAGCAGCCTACAGGATTGGGGTCACTCTGGAAACACCATATATTTT
- | few | TRBJ1-6 | TRBV6-5 | CASSYAAHNSPLHF | TGTGCCAGCAGTTACGCTGCTCATAATTCACCCCTCCACTTT
- | - | TRBJ2-2 | TRBV5-1 | CASSPTDWDTGELFF | TGCGCCAGCAGCCCCACCGACTGGGACACCGGGGAGCTGTTTTTT
- | - | TRBJ1-5 | TRBV6-2/TRBV6-3 | CASRFTVRQPQHF | TGTGCCAGCAGATTCACTGTCCGTCAGCCCCAGCATTTT
TRBD2 | - | TRBJ2-1 | TRBV20-1 | CSARVTSGGRNEQFF | TGCAGTGCTAGAGTGACTAGCGGGGGAAGGAATGAGCAGTTCTTC
TRBD1 | few | TRBJ2-1 | TRBV10-3 | CAISDPTGGLGEQFF | TGTGCCATCAGTGACCCGACAGGGGGCTTAGGTGAGCAGTTCTTC
TRBD1 | few | TRBJ1-1 | TRBV6-2/TRBV6-3 | CALGQGGAAFF | TGTGCCCTAGGACAGGGGGGTGCTGCTTTCTTT